The clone carrying this T cell receptor (beta chain) has only one observation. Original handling: Reference gene primers were amplified, and this amplification served to estimate nucleated cell counts. Data came from immunoSEQ multiplex PCR; TCRdb stores just in-frame clones and leaves some out. V, J and clone size were drawn from that table, and D and trimming were deduced from the DNA. The sample records under 200,000 clones, approximately 90% being singletons. This sample is part of a study of blood T cell repertoires in COVID-19. Study in general: The cDNA or gDNA used as material had been derived from T cells, B-cell-depleted T cells, or PBMCs.

Sequencing was carried out using peripheral blood. The sequence was obtained from a man between 60 and 75 years old with acute or convalescent COVID-19.

The DNA of the CDR3 is TGTGCCAGCAGTTTCTCCGGGGAGACCCAGTACTTC. It encodes CASSFSGETQYF. J is TRBJ2-5 and V is TRBV12-3 or TRBV12-4, with D uncertain. CDR3 length: 12 amino acids. The ends were cut back, 3 bases at V and 5 bases at J, with 7 bases in the middle.